Sequencing of this TCR beta chain was carried out in a study of blood T cell repertoires in COVID-19. In the study overall: There were acute and convalescent COVID-19 samples, and they came from the United States, Italy and Spain. The cDNA or gDNA used as material had been derived from T cells, B-cell-depleted T cells, or PBMCs.

The V segment lost 4 bases and the J segment 13 bases; nucleotides outside the gene matches: 11. This CDR3 is 14 amino acids long. The germline gives CDR1 MNHEY, CDR2 SMNVEV (reference sequence). Under the authors' procedure: From reference gene primer amplification, estimates of nucleated cell counts were derived. Generated by immunoSEQ multiplex PCR, the TCRdb table keeps only in-frame clones and is missing some. Clone size and V and J calls were adopted from that table, with D and trimming inferred from the DNA. The sample consists of some 90,000 clones, roughly 90% of them appearing once. The genes are TRBV27 and TRBJ2-1, with 9 bases lining up with TRBD1. The sample was peripheral blood. This receptor was obtained from a man aged 80 or over with active or convalescent COVID-19. For the CDR3, the DNA is TGTGCCAGCAGTTCTAGGCCCGGGACAGGGCAACAGTTCTTC. It encodes CASSSRPGTGQQFF.